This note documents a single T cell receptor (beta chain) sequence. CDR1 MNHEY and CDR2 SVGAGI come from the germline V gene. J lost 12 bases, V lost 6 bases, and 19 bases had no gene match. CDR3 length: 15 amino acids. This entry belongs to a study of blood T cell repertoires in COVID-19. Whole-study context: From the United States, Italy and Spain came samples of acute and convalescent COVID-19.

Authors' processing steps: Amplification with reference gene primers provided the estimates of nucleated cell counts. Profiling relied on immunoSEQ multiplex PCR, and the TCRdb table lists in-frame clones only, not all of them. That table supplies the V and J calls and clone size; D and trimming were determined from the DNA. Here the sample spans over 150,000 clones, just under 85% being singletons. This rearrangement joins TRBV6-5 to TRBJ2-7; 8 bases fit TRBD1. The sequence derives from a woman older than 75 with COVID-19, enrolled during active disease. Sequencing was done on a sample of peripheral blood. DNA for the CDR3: TGTGCCAGCAGGGGAGGACCAGGGGGCCACACGGGGCCGTACTTC. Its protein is CASRGGPGGHTGPYF.